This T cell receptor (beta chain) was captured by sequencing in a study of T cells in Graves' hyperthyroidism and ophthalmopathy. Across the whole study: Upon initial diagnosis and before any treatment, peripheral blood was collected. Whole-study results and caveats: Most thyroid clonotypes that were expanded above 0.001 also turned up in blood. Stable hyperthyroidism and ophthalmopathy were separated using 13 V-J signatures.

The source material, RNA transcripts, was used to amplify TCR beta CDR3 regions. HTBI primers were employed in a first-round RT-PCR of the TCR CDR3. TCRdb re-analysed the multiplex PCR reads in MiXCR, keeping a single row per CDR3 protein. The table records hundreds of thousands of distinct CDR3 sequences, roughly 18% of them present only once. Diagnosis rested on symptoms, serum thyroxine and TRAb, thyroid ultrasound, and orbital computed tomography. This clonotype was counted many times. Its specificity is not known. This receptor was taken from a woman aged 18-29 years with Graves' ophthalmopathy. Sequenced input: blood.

CDR3 in amino acids: CASRPQGYEQYF. Written as DNA, the CDR3 is TGTGCCAGCAGACCCCAGGGATACGAGCAGTACTTC. This rearrangement joins TRBV6-1 to TRBJ2-7, with D maybe TRBD1 (5 bases). Germline V lookup: CDR1 MNHNS, CDR2 SASEGT. V lost 6 bases and J 4 bases, leaving 10 bases between the germline ends. This CDR3 has 12 residues.